One sample yielded the 16 T cell receptor beta chains listed below, sequenced in a study of identical twins. TCRdb re-called the 5' RACE reads through MiXCR, storing one row per CDR3 protein. Of about 200,000 distinct CDR3 sequences in the sample, less than 8% were seen once. The same sample was also used in a study of yellow fever vaccine responses in identical twins.

The sample comprised memory (CD45RO+) T cells sorted from blood. The receptors originated from a woman aged 18-29 years in good health.

This clonotype was observed at least ten times. The chain joins TRBV5-5 to TRBJ2-1, with a tentative D call TRBD2 (5 bases). V was cut by 4 bases and J by 7 bases, with 12 bases left in between. The CDR3 runs 13 residues. Germline values: CDR1 SGHKS, CDR2 YYEKEE (reference sequence). The CDR3: CASSPPRRNEQFF. In DNA form, the CDR3 reads TGTGCCAGCAGCCCGCCGAGGAGGAATGAGCAGTTCTTC.

This clonotype has at least ten counts. The V gene is TRBV29-1, the J gene TRBJ1-2, with 9 bases that match TRBD1. After removal of 3 bases from V and 0 bases from J, the junction contained 11 bases not matched to a gene. Germline CDR1 and CDR2: SQVTM and ANQGSEA. There are 17 residues in the CDR3. CDR3 in amino acids: CSVDPRTGDITNYGYTF. CDR3 coding DNA: TGCAGCGTTGACCCTAGGACAGGGGATATTACTAACTATGGCTACACCTTC.

The table lists this clonotype with many counts. The chain employs TRBV3-1 and TRBJ2-3; D is uncertain. The germline CDR1 and CDR2 sequences are LGHDT and YNNKEL (reference sequence). CDR3 size: 13 residues. V was cut by 1 base and J by 2 bases, with 4 bases left in between. Here the CDR3 reads CASSQGDTDTQYF. CDR3 nucleotides: TGTGCCAGCAGCCAAGGGGACACAGATACGCAGTATTTT.

V is TRBV28 and J is TRBJ1-6; D call uncertain. There are 13 residues in the CDR3. The germline V gene has CDR1 MDHEN and CDR2 SYDVKM. The V gene lost 8 bases and the J gene lost 7 bases, with 12 bases spanning the gap. CDR3 amino acids: CASARDANSPLHF. DNA of the CDR3: TGTGCCAGCGCCCGGGATGCAAATTCACCCCTCCACTTT.

This clonotype was found a few times. V usage is TRBV3-1 and J usage is TRBJ2-1; the match to TRBD2 covers 11 bases. Per germline, CDR1 LGHDT and CDR2 YNNKEL (reference sequence). CDR3 size: 15 residues. V was pared by 6 bases and J by 3 bases, with 4 bases of the junction left unmatched. The CDR3, as DNA: TGTGCCAGCAGGCCGACTAGCGGGATCTACAATGAGCAGTTCTTC. This translates into CASRPTSGIYNEQFF.

This clonotype has only a few counts. The chain carries TRBV4-1 and TRBJ1-1; D possibly corresponds to TRBD1 (6 bases). Germline assignment: CDR1 MGHRA and CDR2 YSYEKL. The CDR3 extends over 16 amino acids. V shed 0 bases and J shed 10 bases, with 21 bases lying between them. DNA for the CDR3: TGCGCCAGCAGCCAAGATAGCTCCCTGGGGGGGGCAGGAGCTTTCTTT. This encodes CASSQDSSLGGAGAFF.

This clonotype was counted a few times. The chain combines TRBV7-9 with TRBJ2-7; 8 nucleotides align to TRBD1. CDR1 and CDR2 (germline): SEHNR, FQNEAQ (reference sequence). The CDR3 loop spans 14 amino acids. V gave up 0 bases and J gave up 6 bases; unmatched junction bases: 4. The CDR3 sequence: CASSLAPTGVEQYF. The CDR3 DNA sequence: TGTGCCAGCAGCTTAGCGCCGACAGGGGTCGAGCAGTACTTC.

This chain connects TRBV11-2 to TRBJ2-1, with 8 bases fitting TRBD2. Unmatched junction bases numbered 4, after V lost 6 bases and J lost 3 bases. The CDR3 length is 14 residues. Germline loops: CDR1 SGHAT, CDR2 FQNNGV. DNA for the CDR3: TGTGCCAGCAGTCGTAGCGGGGACTACAATGAGCAGTTCTTC. Protein: CASSRSGDYNEQFF.

The chain uses TRBV14 and TRBJ2-2; D perhaps matches TRBD2 (5 bases). CDR1 SGHDN and CDR2 FVKESK come from the germline V gene. The CDR3 consists of 12 residues. V was pared by 11 bases and J by 7 bases, with 14 bases between. CDR3 amino acids: CAASSAGGELFF. In DNA form, the CDR3 reads TGTGCCGCTAGCTCAGCAGGCGGGGAGCTGTTTTTT.

This clonotype was recorded a few times. This rearrangement joins TRBV3-1 to TRBJ2-7, with 9 nucleotides matching TRBD1. V was pared by 4 bases and J by 6 bases, with 7 bases of the junction left unmatched. The germline gives CDR1 LGHDT, CDR2 YNNKEL (reference sequence). The CDR3 extends over 14 amino acids. The CDR3 is CASSPLGTGREQYF. The CDR3 coding sequence is TGTGCCAGCAGCCCACTTGGGACAGGGCGCGAGCAGTACTTC.

This clonotype has at least ten counts. The chain combines TRBV20-1 with TRBJ2-7; either TRBD1 or TRBD2 may supply D (6 bases each). The CDR3 is made up of 15 amino acids. V was pared by 3 bases and J by 0 bases, with 15 bases between. From germline, CDR1 is DFQATT and CDR2 SNEGSKA (reference sequence). Written as DNA, the CDR3 is TGCAGTGCTAGCGGGGGCCGCACTTACTCCTACGAGCAGTACTTC. Its protein product is CSASGGRTYSYEQYF.

The chain uses TRBV11-2 and TRBJ1-2, with D maybe TRBD1 (6 bases). Trimming took 1 base from V and 5 from J, leaving 8 bases between them. CDR1 is SGHAT, CDR2 FQNNGV, per germline. CDR3 length equals 13 residues. The CDR3 spells CASSLGTGYGYTF. CDR3 nucleotide sequence: TGTGCCAGCAGCTTAGGCACAGGGTATGGCTACACCTTC.

This clonotype was detected a few times. This chain uses TRBV15 with TRBJ2-7; TRBD2 aligns across 7 bases. The ends lost 0 bases at V and 4 bases at J; junction bases unmatched: 9. The CDR3 length is 16 residues. The V gene's germline CDR1 is LNHNV and CDR2 YYDKDF (reference sequence). As DNA, the CDR3 is TGTGCCACCAGCAGAGAGATGGGTGGAGCGGGGTACGAGCAGTACTTC. It is translated as CATSREMGGAGYEQYF. The whole variable domain, filled in from reference TRBV15 and TRBJ2-7, reads DAMVIQNPRYQVTQFGKPVTLSCSQTLNHNVMYWYQQKSSQAPKLLFHYYDKDFNNEADTPDNFQSRRPNTSFCFLDIRSPGLGDTAMYLCATSREMGGAGYEQYFGPGTRLTVT.

This clonotype showed up many times. V and J are TRBV12-3 or TRBV12-4 and TRBJ2-7, with a possible D match to TRBD2 (6 bases). Trimming took off 3 bases at V and 1 base at J, with 10 bases between the two ends. The CDR3 runs 14 residues. CDR3 loop: CASSLTSNSYEQYF. CDR3 nucleotide sequence: TGTGCCAGCAGTTTGACTAGTAATTCCTACGAGCAGTACTTC.

This clonotype showed up just a few times. V usage is TRBV6-2 or TRBV6-3 and J usage is TRBJ2-1; D is unresolved. CDR1 is MNHEY, CDR2 SVGEGT, per germline. V lost 2 bases to trimming and J lost 7 bases, with 6 bases between them. The CDR3 is 12 residues long. The CDR3 sequence is CASSYNGNEQFF. The CDR3 nucleotides read TGTGCCAGCAGTTACAACGGGAATGAGCAGTTCTTC.

In this sample, this clonotype turned up many times. The gene calls are TRBV24-1 and TRBJ1-2; D possibly corresponds to TRBD1 (6 bases). The germline CDR1 and CDR2 sequences are KGHDR and SFDVKD. The CDR3 runs to 12 residues. Trimming cost V 7 bases and J 2 bases, with 7 bases left between them. In DNA form, the CDR3 reads TGTGCCACCAGCAGGGGAAACTATGGCTACACCTTC. This sequence encodes CATSRGNYGYTF.